Below are 10 T cell receptor beta chains sequenced from a single sample in a study of graft-versus-host responses after intestinal transplantation. Produced via immunoSEQ multiplex PCR; TCRdb's table is partial and in-frame only. The table has just under 100,000 clones, 75% to 95% seen once. Source: PBMCs, taken around 68 weeks after intestinal transplant. All receptors derive from a human patient who received an intestinal transplant, so some T cells may come from the graft donor.

This chain links TRBV19 with TRBJ2-5; D possibly matches TRBD1 or TRBD2 (5 bases each). V was pared by 5 bases and J by 7 bases, with 11 bases between. This CDR3 is 12 amino acids long. CDR1 and CDR2 (germline): LNHDA, SQIVND (reference sequence). The DNA of the CDR3 is TGTGCCAGTAGTCCCGACAGCGGGACCCAGTACTTC. Translating it yields CASSPDSGTQYF.

This clone was counted once. The gene calls are TRBV10-2 and TRBJ1-1; the D is unclear. Germline loops: CDR1 WSHSY, CDR2 SAAADI. The germline V and J ends were trimmed by 2 bases and 7 bases, with 8 bases remaining between them. CDR3 length equals 12 residues. The CDR3 spells CASSEARGEAFF. In nucleotides, the CDR3 is TGCGCCAGCAGTGAGGCCCGCGGTGAAGCTTTCTTT.

The CDR3 loop reads CASSVNPGANEKLFF. CDR3 nucleotides: TGTGCCAGCAGCGTTAACCCAGGGGCTAATGAAAAACTGTTTTTT. The chain combines TRBV9 with TRBJ1-4; D may be TRBD1 (6 bases). This CDR3 comprises 15 residues. V was cut by 2 bases and J by 3 bases, with 11 bases left in between. CDR1 and CDR2 from the germline V gene are SGDLS and YYNGEE. The full variable domain, completed using reference TRBV9 and TRBJ1-4, is DSGVTQTPKHLITATGQRVTLRCSPRSGDLSVYWYQQSLDQGLQFLIQYYNGEERAKGNILERFSAQQFPDLHSELNLSSLELGDSALYFCASSVNPGANEKLFFGSGTQLSVL.

This sequence joins TRBV12-5 and TRBJ2-7; D remains ambiguous. The germline V and J ends were trimmed by 7 bases and 2 bases, with 12 bases remaining between them. The CDR3 is 13 residues long. Germline V gene lookup returns CDR1 LGHNT and CDR2 FRNRAP. CDR3 residues: CASAWGLPYEQYF. For the CDR3, the DNA is TGTGCTAGTGCCTGGGGATTACCCTACGAGCAGTACTTC.

V and J are TRBV7-3 and TRBJ1-6, with D perhaps TRBD1 (5 bases). V dropped 2 bases and J dropped 9 bases, with 11 bases sitting between them. The germline V gene has CDR1 SGHTA and CDR2 FQGTGA. The CDR3 runs 14 residues. CDR3 protein: CASSLGGGGSPLHF. In nucleotides, the CDR3 is TGTGCCAGCAGCTTAGGCGGGGGTGGTTCACCCCTCCACTTT.

The chain combines TRBV29-1 with TRBJ2-7, with D maybe TRBD1 (6 bases). The germline CDR1 and CDR2 sequences are SQVTM and ANQGSEA. The CDR3 runs 12 residues. Deletions cut 5 bases from V and 0 bases from J, with 8 bases between. In nucleotides, the CDR3 is TGCAGCGTTACAGGGAGCTCCTACGAGCAGTACTTC. This gives the protein CSVTGSSYEQYF.

This chain links TRBV15 with TRBJ2-1; 8 bases line up with TRBD2. V was pared by 4 bases and J by 5 bases, with 13 bases of the junction left unmatched. The CDR3 is 17 residues long. Germline lookup yields CDR1 LNHNV and CDR2 YYDKDF (reference sequence). In DNA form, the CDR3 reads TGTGCCACCAGCAAGGGTGCTAGGGGCGGGGGGCACAATGAGCAGTTCTTC. The encoded protein is CATSKGARGGGHNEQFF.

The chain employs TRBV10-3 and TRBJ2-7; 8 bases agree with TRBD1. J gave up 2 bases and V 10 bases, and 4 bases lay outside the gene matches. The CDR3 is made up of 12 amino acids. Germline CDR1 reads ENHRY; CDR2 reads SYGVKD. CDR3: CATTGAPYEQYF. The CDR3 DNA follows: TGTGCCACGACAGGGGCCCCCTACGAGCAGTACTTC.

V gene TRBV18 combines with J gene TRBJ2-5; 9 positions agree with TRBD1. The CDR3 runs 15 residues. CDR1 is KGHSH and CDR2 is LQKENI in the germline V gene. Trimming at V came to 3 bases and at J to 5 bases, leaving 7 bases not matched to a gene. This CDR3 is CASSPGTGPEETQYF. CDR3 nucleotide sequence: TGTGCCAGCTCACCCGGGACAGGGCCAGAGGAGACCCAGTACTTC.

In DNA, the CDR3 is TGTGCCAGCAGCTGGGAGGGAACCTACGAGCAGTACTTC. This gives the protein CASSWEGTYEQYF. The rearrangement uses TRBV5-5 and TRBJ2-7; TRBD2 matches at 7 bases. Trimming took 3 bases from V and 2 from J; bases not matched to a gene: 2. The CDR3 sequence is 13 residues long. Looked up from germline, CDR1 is SGHKS and CDR2 is YYEKEE (reference sequence).